Listed below are T cell receptor beta chains from one sample, sequenced in a study of cytomegalovirus exposure and HLA in healthy donors. Here immunoSEQ multiplex PCR was the method, and the copy in TCRdb shows in-frame clones only, minus some. The sample has about 110,000 clones; approximately 85% are singletons. Sequencing was done on a sample of PBMCs. All receptors derive from a man aged 45 to 65 in good health and CMV-seronegative. The CDR3 runs from the conserved cysteine through the conserved F or W. D genes are given only for firm matches. Rows may omit the clone size; those that give it use once, few, many or a size class.

TRBV2,-,TRBJ1-2,-,TGTGCCAGCAGTGAAGCCAGCTATGGCTACACCTTC,CASSEASYGYTF
TRBV6-5,few,TRBJ1-2,-,TGTGCCAGCAGTTACGGGGGGATTGACTATGGCTACACCTTC,CASSYGGIDYGYTF
TRBV7-9,-,TRBJ2-7,-,TGTGCCAGCAGCTTAGCCAGCTCCTACGAGCAGTACTTC,CASSLASSYEQYF
TRBV6-1,-,TRBJ1-4,TRBD1,TGTGCCAGCAGTCGTCAGGGGGCAGAGTATGAAAAACTGTTTTTT,CASSRQGAEYEKLFF
TRBV29-1,-,TRBJ1-2,TRBD1,TGCAGCGATCTCCTAGGACAGGGGGCAGGTGGCTACACCTTC,CSDLLGQGAGGYTF
TRBV27,once,TRBJ1-1,-,TGTGCCAGCAGCCTTAACGGGGATTACACTGAAGCTTTCTTT,CASSLNGDYTEAFF
TRBV2,once,TRBJ2-2,TRBD2,TGTGCCAGCAGGAGGGCTAGCGGGGGGCCGAACACCGGGGAGCTGTTTTTT,CASRRASGGPNTGELFF
TRBV11-2,-,TRBJ1-6,TRBD1,TGTGCCAGCAGCTTAGACCGGGACAGGGTATCACCCCTCCACTTT,CASSLDRDRVSPLHF
TRBV18,-,TRBJ2-2,-,TGTGCCAGCTCACCACCAAGACAGCCGAACACCGGGGAGCTGTTTTTT,CASSPPRQPNTGELFF
TRBV5-1,-,TRBJ1-4,-,TGCGCCAGCAGCTCCACAGCGGTGGGAGAAAAACTGTTTTTT,CASSSTAVGEKLFF
TRBV19,-,TRBJ2-1,TRBD2,TGTGCCAGTAGTCCCACCGGGACTAGCACCGAGCAGTTCTTC,CASSPTGTSTEQFF
TRBV7-9,-,TRBJ1-1,-,TGTGCCAGCAGTTCAACCTACAGGCGCACTGAAGCTTTCTTT,CASSSTYRRTEAFF
TRBV18,-,TRBJ2-5,-,TGTGCCAGCTCACTCGAACAGTTGGAGACCCAGTACTTC,CASSLEQLETQYF
TRBV28,-,TRBJ2-3,-,TGTGCCAGCACCCCCCAATTGGCTTACGATACGCAGTATTTT,CASTPQLAYDTQYF
TRBV30,-,TRBJ1-1,-,TGTGCCTGGAGCCTTTACAGGAACACTGAAGCTTTCTTT,CAWSLYRNTEAFF
TRBV6-7,-,TRBJ1-2,-,TGTGCCAGCACACATACCGGACACGGACATCAGGACGGCTACACCTTC,CASTHTGHGHQDGYTF
TRBV7-2,-,TRBJ1-1,TRBD1,TGTGCCAGCAGCCCTTCGACAGGGAGGACTGAAGCTTTCTTT,CASSPSTGRTEAFF
TRBV5-1,-,TRBJ2-1,-,TGCGCCAGCAGCCCCGGGACTTCTTATGAGCAGTTCTTC,CASSPGTSYEQFF
TRBV19,-,TRBJ1-1,-,TGTGCCAGTAGGGAGACAGTGAACACTGAAGCTTTCTTT,CASRETVNTEAFF
TRBV5-1,-,TRBJ2-2,TRBD1,TGCGCCAGCAACTTTGGACAGGACACCGGGGAGCTGTTTTTT,CASNFGQDTGELFF
TRBV5-1,-,TRBJ2-3,-,TGCGCCAGCAGCACCGGGACTAGCACAGATACGCAGTATTTT,CASSTGTSTDTQYF
TRBV18,once,TRBJ2-4,-,TGTGCCAGCTCCCAAGGATTAAGGACAGACTTAACACAGTACTTC,CASSQGLRTDLTQYF
TRBV2,once,TRBJ1-2,-,TGTGCCAGCAGTGAAACAAGGGGTCGGGGCTACACCTTC,CASSETRGRGYTF
TRBV4-3,-,TRBJ1-3,TRBD1,TGCGCCAGCAGCCGGGACAGGTATTCCGGAAACACCATATATTTT,CASSRDRYSGNTIYF
TRBV5-6,-,TRBJ1-2,-,TGTGCCAGCAGCTGGGACACGACAACTGGCTATGGCTACACCTTC,CASSWDTTTGYGYTF
TRBV14,once,TRBJ1-2,-,TGTGCCAGCAGCCAAGTTGCTGACACTCCTATGGGCTACACCTTC,CASSQVADTPMGYTF
TRBV5-4,few,TRBJ2-3,-,TGTGCCAGCAGCTCCTATAATAGTGGTACGCAGTATTTT,CASSSYNSGTQYF
TRBV11-3,-,TRBJ2-5,TRBD2,TGTGCCAGCAGCTCGAGACTAGCGGGGGAAGAGACCCAGTACTTC,CASSSRLAGEETQYF
TRBV4-1,-,TRBJ1-2,-,TGCGCCAGCAGCCCAACTTCCCAGGACTACTATGGCTACACCTTC,CASSPTSQDYYGYTF
TRBV6-1,-,TRBJ1-3,-,TGTGCCAGCAGTGATTTTCCAGGGGTAGGAAACACCATATATTTT,CASSDFPGVGNTIYF
TRBV7-2,-,TRBJ2-3,-,TGTGCCAGCAGCTTTGGCGATACGCAGTATTTT,CASSFGDTQYF
TRBV4-1,-,TRBJ2-2,TRBD1,TGCGCCAGCAGCTCGACAGGGTCGAACACCGGGGAGCTGTTTTTT,CASSSTGSNTGELFF
TRBV19,once,TRBJ2-2,-,TGTGCCAGTAGTATAGATCCACAGGGTGCCACCGGGGAGCTGTTTTTT,CASSIDPQGATGELFF
TRBV5-5,-,TRBJ1-2,-,TGTGCCAGCAGCTTAATCCAGGGGCGAAACTATGGCTACACCTTC,CASSLIQGRNYGYTF
TRBV7-9,-,TRBJ1-5,TRBD1,TGTGCCAGCAGCCAAGGACAGGGGATCGTTTGGGACAATCAGCCCCAGCATTTT,CASSQGQGIVWDNQPQHF
TRBV4-1,-,TRBJ2-3,-,TGCGCCAGCAGCCAAGGGCGAGCGGATACGCAGTATTTT,CASSQGRADTQYF
TRBV28,-,TRBJ1-1,-,TGTGCCAGCAGTTTGGGGGGGGCGAACACTGAAGCTTTCTTT,CASSLGGANTEAFF
TRBV6-5,-,TRBJ1-1,-,TGTGCCAGCAGCCAAAGAGGGACTGAAGCTTTCTTT,CASSQRGTEAFF
TRBV6-6,-,TRBJ1-6,-,TGTGCCAGCAGTTACGGACAAGACAATTCACCCCTCCACTTT,CASSYGQDNSPLHF
TRBV19,-,TRBJ1-2,-,TGTGCCAGTAGTGAGGAATGGACAGTGATATCTAACTATGGCTACACCTTC,CASSEEWTVISNYGYTF
TRBV7-7,-,TRBJ2-5,-,TGTGCTAGCAGCACCCATCTCAGCGGAGAGACCCAGTACTTC,CASSTHLSGETQYF
TRBV12-5,-,TRBJ2-6,-,TGTGCTAGTGGTTACCCGCGGGAAGACGGGGCCAACGTCCTGACTTTC,CASGYPREDGANVLTF
TRBV9,-,TRBJ2-2,-,TGTGCCAGCAGCGTGGGTAGCCATTCCACCGGGGAGCTGTTTTTT,CASSVGSHSTGELFF
TRBV10-3,-,TRBJ1-6,-,TGTGCCATCGAGGGGGGGGGCAGAAATAATTCACCCCTCCACTTT,CAIEGGGRNNSPLHF
TRBV6-1,few,TRBJ1-1,-,TGTGCCAGCCGCTTGGAGGTTGATCTTGCTGAAGCTTTCTTT,CASRLEVDLAEAFF
TRBV19,-,TRBJ1-4,-,TGTGCCAGTAGTAGCGGACAGCTTAAACTGTTTTTT,CASSSGQLKLFF
TRBV6-4,-,TRBJ1-5,-,TGTGCCAGCAGCGCGGATAGCAATCAGCCCCAGCATTTT,CASSADSNQPQHF
TRBV30,-,TRBJ1-6,-,TGTGCCTGGAGTGTATCCCCCGACAGATATAATTCACCCCTCCACTTT,CAWSVSPDRYNSPLHF